Presented here are 21 T cell receptor beta chains from one specimen sequenced in a study of T cell repertoires in cytomegalovirus infection. TCRdb reprocessed the reads with MiXCR, giving one entry per CDR3 protein. The sample includes roughly 280,000 distinct CDR3 sequences, approximately 9% of them seen just once. What was sequenced was PBMCs. These receptors were collected from a human donor in good health (CMV status not recorded). Some clones in this sample may be carry-over from other donors' samples.

This clonotype was seen many times. The rearrangement uses TRBV24-1 and TRBJ1-2; a weak D match, TRBD1 (5 bases). V was trimmed by 4 bases and J by 8 bases, leaving 13 bases between them. The germline V gene has CDR1 KGHDR and CDR2 SFDVKD. This CDR3 is built from 13 residues. The CDR3 DNA follows: TGTGCCACCAGTGAGTCAGGAGGACACGGCTACACCTTC. Translation gives CATSESGGHGYTF.

This clonotype came up many times. CDR3 DNA sequence: TGTGCCAGCAGCCCCTCAGGGACGGAGACCTACGAGCAGTACTTC. This codes for CASSPSGTETYEQYF. The chain combines TRBV7-2 with TRBJ2-7; TRBD1 or TRBD2 may be the D gene (5 bases each). The CDR3 has 15 amino acids. Between the trimmed V and J ends, which lost 5 bases and 2 bases, there was a span of 16 bases. The V gene's germline CDR1 is SGHTA and CDR2 FQGNSA.

This clonotype was seen at least ten times. V usage is TRBV7-2 and J usage is TRBJ1-2, with D tentatively TRBD1 (5 bases). The CDR3 contains 13 residues. V gave up 3 bases and J gave up 5 bases, with 10 bases separating them. CDR1 is SGHTA, CDR2 FQGNSA, per germline. CDR3: CASSFDSQYGYTF. The CDR3 bases are TGTGCCAGCAGCTTTGACAGCCAGTATGGCTACACCTTC.

In this sample, this clonotype turned up many times. The rearrangement joins TRBV6-2 or TRBV6-3 to TRBJ1-1, with 7 bases that match TRBD1. Germline V lookup: CDR1 MNHEY, CDR2 SVGEGT. The V gene end was trimmed by 6 bases and the J gene end by 5 bases; junction bases not matched to a gene: 0. This CDR3 comprises 11 residues. The DNA of the CDR3 is TGTGCCAGCAGACAGGGGACTGAAGCTTTCTTT. It is translated as CASRQGTEAFF.

The sample holds one count of this clonotype. The chain combines TRBV19 with TRBJ2-6, with D unclear. The V gene lost 1 base and the J gene lost 4 bases, with 8 bases spanning the gap. The CDR3 totals 15 residues. From germline, CDR1 is LNHDA and CDR2 SQIVND (reference sequence). DNA of the CDR3: TGTGCCAGTAGTATAGCAGGTACAGGGGCCAACGTCCTGACTTTC. Protein product: CASSIAGTGANVLTF.

This clonotype was seen repeatedly, ten times or more. The chain joins TRBV7-2 to TRBJ2-7; possibly TRBD2 for D (5 bases). This CDR3 spans 16 amino acids. From germline, CDR1 is SGHTA and CDR2 FQGNSA. The V end was cut by 1 base, the J end by 3 bases, with 16 bases between. For the CDR3, the DNA is TGTGCCAGCAGCTTAGTCACTAGTACCCCCCTCTACGAGCAGTACTTC. It is translated as CASSLVTSTPLYEQYF.

This clonotype was picked up many times. This chain joins TRBV5-6 and TRBJ1-3; TRBD1 might be the D (5 bases). Germline CDR1 is SGHDT and CDR2 is YYEEEE. There are 17 residues in the CDR3. Between the trimmed V and J ends, which lost 2 bases and 1 base, there was a span of 16 bases. The CDR3 region has the DNA TGTGCCAGCAGCTTCTACTCGACAGCAGGGTCTGGAAACACCATATATTTT. Translated, it gives CASSFYSTAGSGNTIYF.

The chain employs TRBV19 and TRBJ2-1; TRBD2 aligns across 10 bases. This CDR3 has 16 residues. Trimming took 4 bases from V and 0 from J; bases not matched to a gene: 3. From germline, CDR1 is LNHDA and CDR2 SQIVND (reference sequence). In DNA, the CDR3 is TGTGCCAGTAGTAGGACTAGCGGATTCTCCTACAATGAGCAGTTCTTC. Translation: CASSRTSGFSYNEQFF.

This clonotype was observed at least ten times. The chain recombines TRBV7-2 with TRBJ2-7, with D perhaps matching TRBD2 (6 bases). V was cut by 6 bases and J by 2 bases, with 17 bases left in between. The germline V gene has CDR1 SGHTA and CDR2 FQGNSA. CDR3 length: 15 residues. The CDR3 DNA sequence: TGTGCCAGCAGTCGAATTGGGACTTCCGCCTACGAGCAGTACTTC. Translation gives CASSRIGTSAYEQYF.

This clonotype was detected only a few times. CDR3 sequence: CASGPRGTEAFF. CDR3 sequence (DNA): TGTGCCAGCGGGCCCCGTGGCACTGAAGCTTTCTTT. This chain links TRBV12-3 or TRBV12-4 with TRBJ1-1, with D hard to call. There are 12 residues in the CDR3. V lost 8 bases to trimming and J lost 4 bases, with 11 bases between them.

At least ten counts were recorded for this clonotype. This chain connects TRBV6-2 or TRBV6-3 to TRBJ1-1, with TRBD1 identical over 10 bases. Looked up from germline, CDR1 is MNHEY and CDR2 is SVGEGT. With 6 bases clipped from V and 6 bases from J, the junction kept 13 bases outside the gene matches. This CDR3 is 16 amino acids long. The CDR3: CASSSFPGQGSPEAFF. The CDR3 bases are TGTGCCAGCAGCTCCTTTCCGGGACAGGGGTCCCCTGAAGCTTTCTTT.

The sample holds many counts of this clonotype. The chain couples TRBV7-6 to TRBJ1-5, with 7 positions matching TRBD1. The junction had 9 bases not matched to a gene; V was cut back by 5 bases and J by 2 bases. Germline V lookup: CDR1 SGHVS, CDR2 FNYEAQ. The CDR3 totals 16 residues. CDR3 DNA sequence: TGTGCCAGCAGCGCCACGACAGGGAACGGCAATCAGCCCCAGCATTTT. This encodes CASSATTGNGNQPQHF.

The chain employs TRBV10-3 and TRBJ2-1, with D maybe TRBD2 (5 bases). Trimming cost V 5 bases and J 3 bases, with 8 bases left between them. The CDR3 is 13 amino acids. Germline V gene data show CDR1 as ENHRY and CDR2 as SYGVKD. The CDR3 region is CAISIDYYNEQFF. The CDR3 coding sequence is TGTGCCATCAGTATTGACTACTACAATGAGCAGTTCTTC.

V and J are TRBV7-8 and TRBJ1-2; D not certain. Germline CDR1 and CDR2: SGHVS and FQNEAQ. The CDR3 has 16 residues. V lost 1 base and J 0 bases, leaving 12 bases between the germline ends. The CDR3 region has the DNA TGTGCCAGCAGCTTAGAATTCACAGTCGCTAACTATGGCTACACCTTC. The encoded protein is CASSLEFTVANYGYTF.

This clonotype was detected ten times or more. The rearrangement links TRBV14 to TRBJ2-1; 14 bases are a match to TRBD2. Trimming cost V 4 bases and J 9 bases; bases outside gene matches: 8. The CDR3 spans 16 residues. Germline CDR1 SGHDN, CDR2 FVKESK. The CDR3: CASSPSGTSGRSEQFF. In DNA, the CDR3 is TGTGCCAGCAGCCCTTCGGGGACTAGCGGGAGAAGTGAGCAGTTCTTC. The complete variable domain, with remaining parts taken from reference TRBV14 and TRBJ2-1, reads EAGVTQFPSHSVIEKGQTVTLRCDPISGHDNLYWYRRVMGKEIKFLLHFVKESKQDESGMPNNRFLAERTGGTYSTLKVQPAELEDSGVYFCASSPSGTSGRSEQFFGPGTRLTVL.

This clonotype was detected only a few times. The V call is TRBV5-6, the J call TRBJ1-2; no clear D. Germline V gene sequence: CDR1 SGHDT, CDR2 YYEEEE. The CDR3 spans 16 residues. V was cut by 0 bases and J by 0 bases, with 12 bases left in between. CDR3 loop: CASSLAVNHANYGYTF. CDR3 DNA sequence: TGTGCCAGCAGCTTGGCCGTCAACCACGCTAACTATGGCTACACCTTC.

This clonotype was seen at least ten times. The rearrangement uses TRBV7-8 and TRBJ2-1; possibly TRBD1 or TRBD2 for D (5 bases each). The CDR3 loop spans 15 amino acids. Germline V gene sequence: CDR1 SGHVS, CDR2 FQNEAQ. Deletions cut 5 bases from V and 1 base from J, with 12 bases between. In DNA form, the CDR3 reads TGTGCCAGCAGCCCCCGGGACCGGTCCTACAATGAGCAGTTCTTC. Protein: CASSPRDRSYNEQFF.

The chain couples TRBV7-2 to TRBJ2-5, with D tentatively TRBD2 (5 bases). This CDR3 comprises 16 residues. V gave up 5 bases and J gave up 5 bases, with 21 bases separating them. Looked up from germline, CDR1 is SGHTA and CDR2 is FQGNSA. This CDR3 reads CASSTRSGSGGETQYF. CDR3 coding DNA: TGTGCCAGCAGCACAAGGAGCGGCAGCGGCGGGGAGACCCAGTACTTC.

Ten or more counts support this clonotype. V and J are TRBV11-2 and TRBJ1-1, with 9 bases lining up with TRBD1. The CDR3 runs to 15 residues. V dropped 5 bases and J dropped 0; count of bases not matched to a gene: 4. CDR1 and CDR2 (germline): SGHAT, FQNNGV. CDR3 sequence reads: CASSTDRGLNTEAFF. The CDR3 DNA sequence: TGTGCCAGCAGCACGGACAGGGGATTGAACACTGAAGCTTTCTTT. Full variable domain (remainder filled in from reference TRBV11-2 and TRBJ1-1): EAGVAQSPRYKIIEKRQSVAFWCNPISGHATLYWYQQILGQGPKLLIQFQNNGVVDDSQLPKDRFSAERLKGVDSTLKIQPAKLEDSAVYLCASSTDRGLNTEAFFGQGTRLTVV.

This clonotype has ten or more counts. The V gene is TRBV7-2, the J gene TRBJ1-4; no clear D. This CDR3 contains 13 residues. V was trimmed by 5 bases and J by 8 bases, leaving 12 bases between them. From germline, CDR1 is SGHTA and CDR2 FQGNSA. This chain's CDR3 is CASSPQDGEKLFF. The CDR3 DNA is TGTGCCAGCAGCCCCCAGGATGGGGAAAAACTGTTTTTT.

This clonotype has ten or more counts. The rearrangement joins TRBV5-5 to TRBJ2-3; 7 nucleotides agree with TRBD1. The CDR3 is 14 residues long. Germline CDR1 reads SGHKS; CDR2 reads YYEKEE (reference sequence). Germline trimming cut 3 bases from V and 4 bases from J; bases unmatched to any gene: 5. The CDR3 DNA follows: TGTGCCAGCAGCTCGTACAGGGGTGCAGATACGCAGTATTTT. Translation: CASSSYRGADTQYF.